The 15 T cell receptor beta chains reported below all come from one sample, sequenced in a study of T cells in Graves' hyperthyroidism and ophthalmopathy. The investigators amplified TCR beta CDR3 regions from RNA transcripts. HTBI primers were used for first-round RT-PCR of the TCR CDR3. TCRdb called the multiplex PCR reads again in MiXCR, with one record for every CDR3 protein. The sample carries under 400,000 distinct CDR3 sequences, over 15% recorded once. The sequenced material came from blood. These receptors were collected from a woman between 40 and 50 years old with Graves' ophthalmopathy.

This clonotype came up many times. The V and J genes are TRBV5-1 and TRBJ2-7; TRBD2 aligns across 7 bases. CDR1 and CDR2 from the germline V gene are SGHRS and YFSETQ. The length of the CDR3 is 13 residues. The junction had 2 bases not matched to a gene; V was cut back by 0 bases and J by 5 bases. The CDR3 nucleotides are TGCGCCAGCAGCTTGGCCGGGAGGCACGAGCAGTACTTC. This translates into CASSLAGRHEQYF.

DNA for the CDR3: TGCAGTGCTAGAAGGGCTAGCGGGGGGTCGTTCCAAGAGACCCAGTACTTC. Its protein product is CSARRASGGSFQETQYF. The J gene is TRBJ2-5, the V gene TRBV20-1; 11 bases agree with TRBD2. Looked up from germline, CDR1 is DFQATT and CDR2 is SNEGSKA (reference sequence). V lost 2 bases, J lost 1 base, and 9 bases stayed unmatched. The CDR3 has 17 residues.

This clonotype was counted many times. The rearrangement joins TRBV12-3 or TRBV12-4 to TRBJ1-2; D is unresolved. Trimming cost V 3 bases and J 2 bases, with 13 bases left between them. The CDR3 has 15 residues. CDR3 residues: CASSFGRGANYGYTF. The CDR3 nucleotides read TGTGCCAGCAGTTTTGGGAGAGGTGCGAACTATGGCTACACCTTC.

This clonotype was recorded at least ten times. The chain uses TRBV3-1 and TRBJ1-2; D remains ambiguous. The germline V gene encodes CDR1 LGHDT and CDR2 YNNKEL (reference sequence). Trimming took 0 bases from V and 0 from J, leaving 5 bases between them. CDR3 length equals 14 residues. The CDR3 coding sequence is TGTGCCAGCAGCCAAGAGGGAGCTAACTATGGCTACACCTTC. Residues: CASSQEGANYGYTF.

This clonotype occurred a few times. The genes are TRBV12-3 or TRBV12-4 and TRBJ2-7; 9 nucleotides match TRBD1. There are 13 residues in the CDR3. V gave up 1 base and J gave up 6 bases; unmatched junction bases: 1. The CDR3 nucleotides are TGTGCCAGCAGTTTAGGGGGACAGGGCGAGCAGTACTTC. Protein sequence: CASSLGGQGEQYF.

This clonotype was picked up many times. The rearrangement links TRBV14 to TRBJ1-2, with D hard to call. Trimming cost V 1 base and J 4 bases, with 13 bases left between them. Germline CDR1 and CDR2: SGHDN and FVKESK. The CDR3 runs 15 residues. CDR3 loop: CASSQAGSGSYGYTF. CDR3 coding DNA: TGTGCCAGCAGCCAAGCAGGCTCCGGGAGCTATGGCTACACCTTC.

The chain links TRBV3-1 to TRBJ1-1, with 8 bases identical to TRBD1. V lost 6 bases and J lost 11; bases outside the gene matches: 5. The CDR3 covers 11 residues. CDR1 and CDR2 from the germline V gene are LGHDT and YNNKEL (reference sequence). The CDR3 spells CASSQGARAFF. CDR3 coding DNA: TGTGCCAGCAGTCAGGGGGCGCGGGCTTTCTTT.

This clonotype was recorded many times. The gene calls are TRBV7-2 and TRBJ2-5; 10 bases fit TRBD2. Per germline, CDR1 SGHTA and CDR2 FQGNSA. V shed 2 bases and J 5 bases; nucleotides not matched to a gene: 5. The CDR3 contains 15 residues. The CDR3 loop is CASSLILAGWETQYF. The CDR3 nucleotides read TGTGCCAGCAGCTTAATACTAGCGGGATGGGAGACCCAGTACTTC. The full variable domain, completed using reference TRBV7-2 and TRBJ2-5, is GAGVSQSPSNKVTEKGKDVELRCDPISGHTALYWYRQSLGQGLEFLIYFQGNSAPDKSGLPSDRFSAERTGGSVSTLTIQRTQQEDSAVYLCASSLILAGWETQYFGPGTRLLVL.

This clonotype was recorded a few times. One base away lies a much larger clone, so this may be a sequencing read error. The rearrangement links TRBV20-1 to TRBJ1-5; possibly TRBD1 for D (5 bases). This CDR3 comprises 13 residues. CDR1 and CDR2 from the germline V gene are DFQATT and SNEGSKA (reference sequence). V lost 5 bases and J 3 bases, leaving 11 bases between the germline ends. The CDR3 loop reads CSAEGWTNQPQHF. The CDR3, as DNA: TGCAGTGCTGAGGGGTGGACCAATCAGCCCCAGCATTTT.

Ten or more counts support this clonotype. This chain joins TRBV3-1 and TRBJ1-2; 7 bases are a match to TRBD1. Germline V lookup: CDR1 LGHDT, CDR2 YNNKEL (reference sequence). This CDR3 is 12 amino acids long. The V segment lost 4 bases and the J segment 10 bases; nucleotides outside the gene matches: 6. The CDR3 loop reads CASSPNRGNYTF. As DNA, the CDR3 is TGTGCCAGCAGCCCCAACAGGGGTAACTACACCTTC.

This clonotype was seen only a few times. The rearrangement joins TRBV9 to TRBJ1-3; D uncertain. CDR1 SGDLS and CDR2 YYNGEE come from the germline V gene. Trimming removed 4 bases from V and 0 bases from J, with 14 bases in between. CDR3 size: 16 residues. The CDR3 region is CASSSGPTSSGNTIYF. The CDR3 DNA sequence: TGTGCCAGCAGCTCCGGACCCACGAGCTCTGGAAACACCATATATTTT.

This clonotype appeared many times. The gene calls are TRBV28 and TRBJ1-5; no definite D call. Per the germline V gene, CDR1 is MDHEN and CDR2 is SYDVKM. This CDR3 comprises 16 residues. Trimming removed 6 bases at V and 0 bases at J, with 15 bases between. CDR3 DNA: TGTGCCAGCAGAATTGCAGGAGCCAATAGCAATCAGCCCCAGCATTTT. Encoded protein: CASRIAGANSNQPQHF.

This chain uses TRBV30 with TRBJ2-7, with 7 positions matching TRBD1. J gave up 3 bases and V 5 bases, and 10 bases lay outside the gene matches. Germline V gene data show CDR1 as GTSNPN and CDR2 as SVGIG (reference sequence). This CDR3 has 14 residues. The CDR3 sequence: CAWAAQGMGYEQYF. The CDR3 bases are TGTGCCTGGGCGGCACAGGGGATGGGCTACGAGCAGTACTTC.

This clonotype appeared many times. V usage is TRBV7-2 and J usage is TRBJ2-7; D unclear. The CDR3 length is 12 residues. Trimming removed 4 bases from V and 3 bases from J, with 7 bases in between. CDR1 is SGHTA, CDR2 FQGNSA, per germline. CDR3 sequence reads: CASSSTNYEQYF. For the CDR3, the DNA is TGTGCCAGCAGCTCAACCAACTACGAGCAGTACTTC. The entire variable domain, with the rest obtained from reference TRBV7-2 and TRBJ2-7, is as follows: GAGVSQSPSNKVTEKGKDVELRCDPISGHTALYWYRQSLGQGLEFLIYFQGNSAPDKSGLPSDRFSAERTGGSVSTLTIQRTQQEDSAVYLCASSSTNYEQYFGPGTRLTVT.

In this sample, this clonotype turned up a few times. The rearrangement uses TRBV5-1 and TRBJ1-1, with a tentative D call TRBD1 (5 bases). CDR3 length equals 15 residues. Germline CDR1 SGHRS, CDR2 YFSETQ. The V end was cut by 4 bases, the J end by 4 bases, with 17 bases between. The CDR3 DNA follows: TGCGCCAGCAGCCAAACGATGACAGTTCGCACTGAAGCTTTCTTT. Amino acid sequence: CASSQTMTVRTEAFF.